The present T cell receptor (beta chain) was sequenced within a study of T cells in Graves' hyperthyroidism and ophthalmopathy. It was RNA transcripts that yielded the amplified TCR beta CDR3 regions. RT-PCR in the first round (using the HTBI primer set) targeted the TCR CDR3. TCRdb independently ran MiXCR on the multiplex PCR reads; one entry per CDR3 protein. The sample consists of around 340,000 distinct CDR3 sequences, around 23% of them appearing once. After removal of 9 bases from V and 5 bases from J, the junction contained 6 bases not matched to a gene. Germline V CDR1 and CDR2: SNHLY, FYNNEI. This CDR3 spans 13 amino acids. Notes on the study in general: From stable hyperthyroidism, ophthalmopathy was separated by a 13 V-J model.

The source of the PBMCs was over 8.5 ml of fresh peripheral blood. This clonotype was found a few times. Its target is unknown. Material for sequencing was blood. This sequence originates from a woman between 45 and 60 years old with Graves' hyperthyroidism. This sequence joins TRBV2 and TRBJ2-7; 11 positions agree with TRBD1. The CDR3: CASRDRGSDEQYF. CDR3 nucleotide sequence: TGTGCCAGTCGGGACAGGGGGTCGGACGAGCAGTACTTC.